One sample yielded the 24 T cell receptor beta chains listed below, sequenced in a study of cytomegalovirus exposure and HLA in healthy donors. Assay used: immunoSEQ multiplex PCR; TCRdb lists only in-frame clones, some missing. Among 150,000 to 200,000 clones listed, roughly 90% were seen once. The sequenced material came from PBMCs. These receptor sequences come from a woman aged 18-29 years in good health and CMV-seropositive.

The CDR3 is CAWEQGDTQYF. For the CDR3, the DNA is TGTGCCTGGGAACAGGGGGATACGCAGTATTTT. V and J are TRBV30 and TRBJ2-3; 7 nucleotides align to TRBD1. Germline values: CDR1 GTSNPN, CDR2 SVGIG (reference sequence). This CDR3 is 11 amino acids long. Trimming cost V 5 bases and J 6 bases; bases outside gene matches: 2. Using reference TRBV30 and TRBJ2-3 for the parts outside the CDR3, the full variable domain is SQTIHQWPATLVQPVGSPLSLECTVEGTSNPNLYWYRQAAGRGLQLLFYSVGIGQISSEVPQNLSASRPQDRQFILSSKKLLLSDSGFYLCAWEQGDTQYFGPGTRLTVL.

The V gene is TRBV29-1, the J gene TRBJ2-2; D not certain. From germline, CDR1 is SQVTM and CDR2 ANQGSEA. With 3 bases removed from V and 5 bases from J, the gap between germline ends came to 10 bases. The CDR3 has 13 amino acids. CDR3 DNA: TGCAGCGTTGATTGGTCGCAGACCGGGGAGCTGTTTTTT. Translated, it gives CSVDWSQTGELFF.

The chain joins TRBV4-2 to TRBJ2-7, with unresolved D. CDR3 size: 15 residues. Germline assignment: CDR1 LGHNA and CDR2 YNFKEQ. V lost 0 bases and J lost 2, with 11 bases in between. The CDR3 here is CASSQEVQEAYEQYF. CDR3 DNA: TGTGCCAGCAGCCAAGAGGTTCAGGAAGCCTACGAGCAGTACTTC.

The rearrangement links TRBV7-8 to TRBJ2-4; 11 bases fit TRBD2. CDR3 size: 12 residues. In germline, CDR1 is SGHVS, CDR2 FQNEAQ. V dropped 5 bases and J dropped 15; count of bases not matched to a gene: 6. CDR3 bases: TGTGCCAGCAGCCCTAATAGCGGGAGGGCGTACTTC. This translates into CASSPNSGRAYF.

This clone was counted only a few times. CDR3 sequence: CASSTWTGKDEQYF. CDR3 bases: TGTGCCAGCTCAACATGGACAGGGAAGGACGAGCAGTACTTC. The chain has TRBV18 and TRBJ2-7; 8 bases line up with TRBD1. Germline V gene sequence: CDR1 KGHSH, CDR2 LQKENI. The length of the CDR3 is 14 residues. V lost 5 bases, J lost 5 bases, and 8 bases stayed unmatched. The full variable domain, its missing parts supplied by reference TRBV18 and TRBJ2-7, is NAGVMQNPRHLVRRRGQEARLRCSPMKGHSHVYWYRQLPEEGLKFMVYLQKENIIDESGMPKERFSAEFPKEGPSILRIQQVVRGDSAAYFCASSTWTGKDEQYFGPGTRLTVT.

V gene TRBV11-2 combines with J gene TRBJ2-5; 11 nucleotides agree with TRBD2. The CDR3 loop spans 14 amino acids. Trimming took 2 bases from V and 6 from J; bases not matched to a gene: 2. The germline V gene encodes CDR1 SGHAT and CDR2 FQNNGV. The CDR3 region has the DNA TGTGCCAGCAGCTTAATAGCGGGAGGGAAGACCCAGTACTTC. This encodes CASSLIAGGKTQYF.

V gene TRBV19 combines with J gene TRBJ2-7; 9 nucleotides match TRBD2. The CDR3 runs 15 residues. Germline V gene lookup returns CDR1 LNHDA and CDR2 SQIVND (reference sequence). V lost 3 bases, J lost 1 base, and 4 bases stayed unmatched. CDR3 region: CASSIHSGRSYEQYF. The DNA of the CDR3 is TGTGCCAGTAGTATTCATAGCGGGAGATCCTACGAGCAGTACTTC.

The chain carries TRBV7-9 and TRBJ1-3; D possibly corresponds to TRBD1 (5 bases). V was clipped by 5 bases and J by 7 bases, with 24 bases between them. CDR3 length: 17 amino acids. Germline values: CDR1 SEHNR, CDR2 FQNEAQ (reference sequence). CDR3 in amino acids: CASSKHTGGVRKNTIYF. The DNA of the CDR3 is TGTGCCAGCAGCAAACACACAGGTGGAGTTCGGAAGAACACCATATATTTT.

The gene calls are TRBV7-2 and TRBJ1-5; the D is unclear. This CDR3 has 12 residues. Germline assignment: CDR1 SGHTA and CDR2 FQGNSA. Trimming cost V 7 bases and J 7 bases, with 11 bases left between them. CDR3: CASNLGEQPQHF. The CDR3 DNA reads TGTGCCAGCAACCTTGGGGAGCAGCCCCAGCATTTT.

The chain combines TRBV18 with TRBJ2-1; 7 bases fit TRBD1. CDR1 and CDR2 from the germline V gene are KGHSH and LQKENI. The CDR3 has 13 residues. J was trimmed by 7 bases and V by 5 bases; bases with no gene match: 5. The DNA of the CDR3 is TGTGCCAGCTCAACGACAGGGTCAAATGAGCAGTTCTTC. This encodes CASSTTGSNEQFF.

As DNA, the CDR3 is TGTGCCAGCAGCATGACTAGCTTAGGCGCCTACGAGCAGTACTTC. This sequence encodes CASSMTSLGAYEQYF. The chain couples TRBV27 to TRBJ2-7, with TRBD2 matching 7 bases. This CDR3 contains 15 residues. Germline loops: CDR1 MNHEY, CDR2 SMNVEV (reference sequence). J gave up 2 bases and V 6 bases, and 10 bases lay outside the gene matches.

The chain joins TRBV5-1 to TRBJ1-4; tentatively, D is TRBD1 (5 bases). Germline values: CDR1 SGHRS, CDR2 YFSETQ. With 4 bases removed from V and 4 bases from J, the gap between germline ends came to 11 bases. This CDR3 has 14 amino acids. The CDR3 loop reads CASSAGGSNEKLFF. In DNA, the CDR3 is TGCGCCAGCAGCGCGGGGGGGAGTAATGAAAAACTGTTTTTT.

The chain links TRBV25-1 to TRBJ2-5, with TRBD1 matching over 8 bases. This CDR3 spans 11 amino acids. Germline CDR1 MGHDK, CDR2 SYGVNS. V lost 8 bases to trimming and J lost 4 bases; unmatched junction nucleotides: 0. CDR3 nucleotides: TGTGCCAGCGGACAGGGAGAGACCCAGTACTTC. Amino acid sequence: CASGQGETQYF. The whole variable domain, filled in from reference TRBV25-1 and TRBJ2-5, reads EADIYQTPRYLVIGTGKKITLECSQTMGHDKMYWYQQDPGMELHLIHYSYGVNSTEKGDLSSESTVSRIRTEHFPLTLESARPSHTSQYLCASGQGETQYFGPGTRLLVL.

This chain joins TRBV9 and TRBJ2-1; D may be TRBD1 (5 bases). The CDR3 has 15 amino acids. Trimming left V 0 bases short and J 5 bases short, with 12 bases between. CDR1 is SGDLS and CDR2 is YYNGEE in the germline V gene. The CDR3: CASSVADSPNNEQFF. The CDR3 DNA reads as TGTGCCAGCAGCGTAGCTGACAGCCCCAACAATGAGCAGTTCTTC.

CDR3 protein: CASSVSGIEQFF. CDR3 DNA: TGTGCCAGCAGCGTATCGGGGATTGAGCAGTTCTTC. The V and J genes are TRBV9 and TRBJ2-1; TRBD2 is a possible D gene (5 bases). The germline V gene has CDR1 SGDLS and CDR2 YYNGEE. CDR3 length: 12 residues. V lost 1 base and J 9 bases, leaving 8 bases between the germline ends. Complete variable domain (other parts from reference TRBV9 and TRBJ2-1): DSGVTQTPKHLITATGQRVTLRCSPRSGDLSVYWYQQSLDQGLQFLIQYYNGEERAKGNILERFSAQQFPDLHSELNLSSLELGDSALYFCASSVSGIEQFFGPGTRLTVL.

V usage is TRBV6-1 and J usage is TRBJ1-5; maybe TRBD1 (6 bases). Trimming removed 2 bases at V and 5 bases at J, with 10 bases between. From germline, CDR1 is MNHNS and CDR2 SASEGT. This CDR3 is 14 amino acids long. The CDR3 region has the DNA TGTGCCAGCAGTGAAAGGGGACATCATCAGCCCCAGCATTTT. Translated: CASSERGHHQPQHF.

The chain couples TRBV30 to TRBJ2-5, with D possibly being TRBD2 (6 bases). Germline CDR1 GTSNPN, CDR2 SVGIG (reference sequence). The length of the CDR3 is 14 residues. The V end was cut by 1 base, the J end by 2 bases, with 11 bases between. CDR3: CAWSAGLRQETQYF. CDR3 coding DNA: TGTGCCTGGAGTGCGGGACTCCGACAAGAGACCCAGTACTTC.

The CDR3 bases are TGTGCCAGCAGCCCCGCTAGCGATAGCCACAATGAGCAGTTCTTC. Amino acids: CASSPASDSHNEQFF. The chain employs TRBV7-2 and TRBJ2-1; possibly TRBD2 for D (6 bases). CDR3 size: 15 residues. Germline lookup yields CDR1 SGHTA and CDR2 FQGNSA. V was shortened by 5 bases and J by 5 bases, with 16 bases between the two germline ends.

CDR3: CASSYFTSGRPLRTDTQYF. CDR3 nucleotides: TGTGCCAGCAGTTACTTCACTAGCGGGAGGCCCCTTCGCACAGATACGCAGTATTTT. V gene TRBV27 combines with J gene TRBJ2-3; 12 bases fit TRBD2. V shed 4 bases and J 1 base; nucleotides not matched to a gene: 12. CDR1 MNHEY and CDR2 SMNVEV come from the germline V gene (reference sequence). The CDR3 sequence is 19 residues long.

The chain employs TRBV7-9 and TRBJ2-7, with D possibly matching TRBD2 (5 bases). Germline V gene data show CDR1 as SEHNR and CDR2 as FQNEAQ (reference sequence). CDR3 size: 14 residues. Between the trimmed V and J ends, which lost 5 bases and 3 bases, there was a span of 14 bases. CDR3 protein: CASSHLSGNYEQYF. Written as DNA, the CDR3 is TGTGCCAGCAGCCACTTATCCGGGAACTACGAGCAGTACTTC.

The CDR3 DNA sequence: TGTGCCAGCAGACCCGGGGTTTCTCCCTACGAGCAGTACTTC. This encodes CASRPGVSPYEQYF. The genes are TRBV6-5 and TRBJ2-7; tentatively, D is TRBD2 (5 bases). V dropped 6 bases and J dropped 2 bases, with 14 bases sitting between them. Germline assignment: CDR1 MNHEY and CDR2 SVGAGI. The CDR3 is 14 residues long.

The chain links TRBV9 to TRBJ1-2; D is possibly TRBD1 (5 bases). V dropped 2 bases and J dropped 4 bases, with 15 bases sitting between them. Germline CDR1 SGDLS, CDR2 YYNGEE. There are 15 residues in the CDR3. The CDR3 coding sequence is TGTGCCAGCAGCGTGGGTCCGGGGGAGGGCTATGGCTACACCTTC. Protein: CASSVGPGEGYGYTF. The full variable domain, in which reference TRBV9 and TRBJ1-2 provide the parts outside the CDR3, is DSGVTQTPKHLITATGQRVTLRCSPRSGDLSVYWYQQSLDQGLQFLIQYYNGEERAKGNILERFSAQQFPDLHSELNLSSLELGDSALYFCASSVGPGEGYGYTFGSGTRLTVV.

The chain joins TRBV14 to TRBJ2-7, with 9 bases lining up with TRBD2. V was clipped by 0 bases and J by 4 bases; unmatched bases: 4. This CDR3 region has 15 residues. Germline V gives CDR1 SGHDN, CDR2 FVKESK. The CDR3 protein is CASSQELAGDYEQYF. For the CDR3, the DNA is TGTGCCAGCAGCCAAGAACTAGCGGGCGATTACGAGCAGTACTTC.

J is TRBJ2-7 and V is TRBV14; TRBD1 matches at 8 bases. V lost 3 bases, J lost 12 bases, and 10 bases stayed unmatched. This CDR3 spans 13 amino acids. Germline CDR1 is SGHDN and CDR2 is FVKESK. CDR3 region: CASSQQGTGTRYF. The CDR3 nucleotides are TGTGCCAGCAGCCAGCAGGGGACAGGCACGAGGTACTTC.